A selection of T cell receptor beta chains follows, all from one sample in a study of blood T cell repertoires in COVID-19. Using immunoSEQ multiplex PCR, the repertoire was profiled, and TCRdb retains in-frame clones only, with some absent. The sample gives 80,000 to 90,000 clones, about 85% of which show up once; about 14% is in the top ten. Sample: peripheral blood. These receptors all come from a woman in her sixties or seventies with acute or convalescent COVID-19. Each CDR3 is given with its conserved first and last residue. Fields, in order: CDR3 length, clone size, D gene, V gene, J gene, CDR3 protein, CDR3 DNA. A D gene is named only where the DNA matches it firmly. The size entry is marked missing in some rows and otherwise reads once, few, many or a size class.

>14|-|-|TRBV19|TRBJ1-4
CASNQGGGVGKLFF
TGTGCCAGTAATCAGGGAGGAGGGGTCGGAAAACTGTTTTTT
>17|-|TRBD1|TRBV19|TRBJ2-4
CASSIGVGTGVKNIQYF
TGTGCCAGTAGTATAGGGGTGGGGACAGGGGTCAAAAACATTCAGTACTTC
>17|-|TRBD1|TRBV24-1|TRBJ1-2
CATSAWDRTLANYGYTF
TGTGCCACCAGTGCGTGGGACAGGACCCTTGCTAACTATGGCTACACCTTC
>14|-|-|TRBV5-1|TRBJ2-5
CASSLVEFGETQYF
TGCGCCAGCAGCTTGGTAGAGTTCGGAGAGACCCAGTACTTC
>15|-|TRBD1|TRBV27|TRBJ1-1
CASSPGTGGNTEAFF
TGTGCCAGCAGTCCCGGGACAGGGGGGAACACTGAAGCTTTCTTT
>16|-|-|TRBV9|TRBJ2-3
CASSVGGVRGTDTQYF
TGTGCCAGCAGCGTAGGGGGGGTACGGGGCACAGATACGCAGTATTTT
>16|-|TRBD2|TRBV3-1/TRBV3-2|TRBJ2-3
CASSLLASGVTDTQYF
TGTGCCAGCAGCCTTCTCGCTAGCGGGGTCACAGATACGCAGTATTTT
>17|-|-|TRBV5-5|TRBJ1-5
CASSRGGAGLSNQPQHF
TGTGCCAGCAGCCGCGGCGGGGCGGGCTTGAGCAATCAGCCCCAGCATTTT
>16|-|TRBD1|TRBV29-1|TRBJ1-1
CSVDPGQGARYTEAFF
TGCAGCGTGGATCCGGGACAGGGGGCGCGGTACACTGAAGCTTTCTTT
>14|-|-|TRBV14|TRBJ1-2
CASSRTGIFYGYTF
TGTGCCAGCAGCCGAACAGGGATCTTCTATGGCTACACCTTC
>14|-|TRBD1|TRBV5-1|TRBJ1-2
CASSFPGEGGGYTF
TGCGCCAGCAGCTTTCCAGGGGAAGGGGGCGGCTACACCTTC
>13|-|TRBD1|TRBV9|TRBJ1-1
CASSIGGSTEAFF
TGTGCCAGCAGCATAGGGGGCTCGACTGAAGCTTTCTTT
>14|-|-|TRBV5-1|TRBJ1-5
CASSLEGGNQPQHF
TGCGCCAGCAGCTTAGAAGGAGGCAATCAGCCCCAGCATTTT
>14|-|-|TRBV6-4|TRBJ1-2
CASSEGRANYGYTF
TGTGCCAGCAGTGAAGGCAGGGCGAACTATGGCTACACCTTC
>15|-|TRBD1|TRBV24-1|TRBJ1-2
CATSDRQGANYGYTF
TGTGCCACCAGTGATCGACAGGGTGCGAACTATGGCTACACCTTC
>15|-|-|TRBV3-1/TRBV3-2|TRBJ2-3
CASSQEAAETDTQYF
TGTGCCAGCAGCCAAGAAGCGGCAGAGACAGATACGCAGTATTTT
>12|-|TRBD1|TRBV25-1|TRBJ1-1
CASRPTGLGTFF
TGTGCCAGCAGACCGACAGGGTTGGGAACTTTCTTT
>13|-|TRBD1|TRBV12-3/TRBV12-4|TRBJ1-1
CASSLSGQGGAFF
TGTGCCAGCAGTTTATCGGGACAGGGTGGAGCTTTCTTT
>15|-|-|TRBV19|TRBJ1-5
CASRYGQTSNQPQHF
TGTGCCAGTAGATACGGACAGACGAGCAATCAGCCCCAGCATTTT
>14|-|TRBD2|TRBV6-5|TRBJ2-1
CASSPGGLANEQFF
TGTGCCAGCAGTCCAGGGGGACTAGCCAATGAGCAGTTCTTC
>15|-|TRBD2|TRBV5-8|TRBJ2-2
CASSLASGNTGELFF
TGTGCCAGCAGCTTGGCTAGCGGGAACACCGGGGAGCTGTTTTTT
>15|once|-|TRBV19|TRBJ2-1
CASSIGGGLYNEQFF
TGTGCCAGTAGTATTGGGGGGGGCCTCTACAATGAGCAGTTCTTC
>16|-|-|TRBV5-1|TRBJ2-2
CASTPGRGANTGELFF
TGCGCCAGCACCCCGGGTCGAGGCGCGAACACCGGGGAGCTGTTTTTT
>13|once|-|TRBV25-1|TRBJ1-1
CASSASVNTEAFF
TGTGCCAGCAGCGCATCAGTGAACACTGAAGCTTTCTTT
>18|-|TRBD1|TRBV3-1/TRBV3-2|TRBJ2-3
CASSQELLTGANTDTQYF
TGTGCCAGCAGCCAAGAGCTTCTGACAGGGGCCAACACAGATACGCAGTATTTT
>17|-|TRBD1|TRBV9|TRBJ1-3
CASSPIPQGVSGNTIYF
TGTGCCAGCAGCCCAATCCCCCAGGGGGTTTCTGGAAACACCATATATTTT
>13|-|-|TRBV6-1|TRBJ1-5
CASSEQGNQPQHF
TGTGCCAGCAGTGAACAGGGGAATCAGCCCCAGCATTTT
>12|-|-|TRBV6-5|TRBJ2-1
CASGAVGNEQFF
TGTGCCAGCGGAGCGGTGGGGAATGAGCAGTTCTTC
>16|-|-|TRBV6-2/TRBV6-3|TRBJ2-2
CASSPDRRWDTGELFF
TGTGCCAGCAGCCCAGACAGGCGGTGGGACACCGGGGAGCTGTTTTTT
>15|-|-|TRBV19|TRBJ2-1
CASTPLTRGSNEQFF
TGTGCCAGTACCCCTTTAACAAGGGGGTCCAATGAGCAGTTCTTC
>14|-|TRBD1|TRBV28|TRBJ2-5
CASSRAGGLETQYF
TGTGCCAGCAGCAGAGCAGGGGGCCTAGAGACCCAGTACTTC
>14|once|-|TRBV5-1|TRBJ2-6
CASRQVSGANVLTF
TGCGCCAGCAGGCAGGTCTCTGGGGCCAACGTCCTGACTTTC
>13|-|-|TRBV29-1|TRBJ1-4
CSVETGPNEKLFF
TGCAGCGTTGAAACAGGTCCTAATGAAAAACTGTTTTTT
>16|once|-|TRBV4-1|TRBJ2-3
CASSPGPRSTADTQYF
TGCGCCAGCAGCCCAGGGCCGAGGTCTACCGCAGATACGCAGTATTTT
>15|-|TRBD1|TRBV7-9|TRBJ1-4
CASSRRQGTSEKLFF
TGTGCCAGCAGCCGGAGACAGGGGACGAGTGAAAAACTGTTTTTT
>18|-|TRBD2|TRBV6-2/TRBV6-3|TRBJ2-5
CASSYSSSLAGNQETQYF
TGTGCCAGCAGTTACTCGAGTTCGCTAGCGGGGAACCAAGAGACCCAGTACTTC
>15|-|-|TRBV5-8|TRBJ2-1
CASSLGGPLGDEQFF
TGTGCCAGCAGCTTGGGAGGGCCGCTTGGCGATGAGCAGTTCTTC